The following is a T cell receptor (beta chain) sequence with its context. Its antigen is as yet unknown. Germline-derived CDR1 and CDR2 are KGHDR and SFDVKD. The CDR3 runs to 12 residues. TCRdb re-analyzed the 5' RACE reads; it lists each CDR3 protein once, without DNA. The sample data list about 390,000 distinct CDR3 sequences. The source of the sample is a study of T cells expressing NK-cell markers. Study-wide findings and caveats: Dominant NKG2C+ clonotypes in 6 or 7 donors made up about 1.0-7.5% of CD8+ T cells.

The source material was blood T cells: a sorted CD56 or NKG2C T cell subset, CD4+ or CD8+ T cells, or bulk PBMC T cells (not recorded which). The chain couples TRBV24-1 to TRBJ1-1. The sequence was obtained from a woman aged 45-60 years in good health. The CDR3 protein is CATRGGETEAFF.